One sample yielded the 22 T cell receptor beta chains listed below, sequenced in a study of T cells in Graves' hyperthyroidism and ophthalmopathy. The investigators amplified TCR beta CDR3 regions from RNA transcripts. HTBI primers were employed in a first-round RT-PCR of the TCR CDR3. Each CDR3 protein gets one entry after TCRdb re-called the multiplex PCR reads with MiXCR. The sample comprises under 250,000 distinct CDR3 sequences, around 16% of which are singletons, and around 48% rests with the top ten. Material for sequencing was blood. These receptors were taken from a woman aged 45-59 years with Graves' hyperthyroidism.

There are many counts of this clonotype. V and J are TRBV11-3 and TRBJ2-5, with 7 bases matching TRBD2. Germline V lookup: CDR1 SGHNT, CDR2 YENEEA. This CDR3 is built from 16 residues. V was pared by 1 base and J by 5 bases, with 10 bases of the junction left unmatched. CDR3 protein: CASSLGIVGGEETQYF. CDR3 DNA: TGTGCCAGCAGCTTAGGTATCGTGGGAGGGGAGGAGACCCAGTACTTC.

This chain links TRBV5-1 with TRBJ2-1, with 8 nucleotides matching TRBD2. The CDR3 length is 16 residues. Trimming took 0 bases from V and 12 from J; bases not matched to a gene: 14. Germline V CDR1 and CDR2: SGHRS, YFSETQ. The CDR3 reads CASSLGNGTSATGQFF. Here the CDR3 DNA reads TGCGCCAGCAGCTTGGGGAACGGGACTAGTGCAACTGGGCAGTTCTTC.

This sequence joins TRBV6-5 and TRBJ2-7, with 7 nucleotides matching TRBD1. There are 15 residues in the CDR3. The J segment lost 2 bases and the V segment lost 0 bases, leaving 4 bases of the junction unmatched. Looked up from germline, CDR1 is MNHEY and CDR2 is SVGAGI. The CDR3 here is CASSYSRDRAYEQYF. The CDR3 nucleotides are TGTGCCAGCAGTTACTCTAGGGACAGAGCCTACGAGCAGTACTTC.

This clonotype was counted between two and nine times. The chain joins TRBV20-1 to TRBJ2-7; 9 nucleotides match TRBD2. The CDR3 extends over 15 amino acids. Germline CDR1 is DFQATT and CDR2 is SNEGSKA (reference sequence). With 0 bases clipped from V and 4 bases from J, the junction kept 7 bases outside the gene matches. CDR3 DNA sequence: TGCAGTGCTAGAGAAAGAATTAGCGGGGGATACGAGCAGTACTTC. The encoded protein is CSARERISGGYEQYF.

At least ten counts were recorded for this clonotype. The chain uses TRBV5-4 and TRBJ2-3; 8 positions agree with TRBD1. The CDR3 contains 15 residues. Trimming took 0 bases from V and 5 from J; bases not matched to a gene: 5. Germline-derived CDR1 and CDR2 are SGHNT and YYREEE (reference sequence). The CDR3 here is CASSLAGQGVDTQYF. CDR3 bases: TGTGCCAGCAGCTTGGCCGGACAGGGTGTAGATACGCAGTATTTT.

This chain joins TRBV27 and TRBJ2-5, with D perhaps matching TRBD1 or TRBD2 (5 bases each). The germline gives CDR1 MNHEY, CDR2 SMNVEV (reference sequence). The CDR3 spans 12 residues. The V and J ends lost 4 bases and 5 bases respectively, with 8 bases between them. The CDR3: CASSWGPETQYF. In DNA, the CDR3 is TGTGCCAGCAGTTGGGGACCCGAGACCCAGTACTTC.

This clonotype appeared many times. The rearrangement links TRBV11-1 to TRBJ1-1; no reliable D call. V gave up 8 bases and J gave up 0 bases, with 16 bases separating them. Per germline, CDR1 SGHAT and CDR2 FQDESV (reference sequence). The CDR3 spans 15 residues. In nucleotides, the CDR3 is TGTGCCAGCCGCCTGGGGAAAGGAATGAACACTGAAGCTTTCTTT. Translating gives CASRLGKGMNTEAFF.

This sequence joins TRBV2 and TRBJ2-1; 8 bases map to TRBD2. V dropped 7 bases and J dropped 5; count of bases not matched to a gene: 13. The V gene's germline CDR1 is SNHLY and CDR2 FYNNEI. The length of the CDR3 is 16 residues. The CDR3 loop is CASTWTGTRGNNEQFF. The CDR3, as DNA: TGTGCCAGCACATGGACCGGGACTAGGGGTAACAATGAGCAGTTCTTC.

This clonotype has more than one count but fewer than ten. The gene calls are TRBV6-5 and TRBJ2-5; 8 bases align to TRBD2. The junction had 5 bases not matched to a gene; V was cut back by 0 bases and J by 2 bases. The CDR3 is made up of 16 amino acids. CDR1 is MNHEY, CDR2 SVGAGI, per germline. CDR3 DNA: TGTGCCAGCAGTTACTCTCCGGGAGGGAAACAAGAGACCCAGTACTTC. It specifies CASSYSPGGKQETQYF.

This clonotype was counted ten times or more. V gene TRBV20-1 combines with J gene TRBJ2-3; 13 bases map to TRBD2. CDR1 and CDR2 (germline): DFQATT, SNEGSKA (reference sequence). This CDR3 has 15 amino acids. The ends lost 5 bases at V and 2 bases at J; junction bases unmatched: 4. The CDR3 DNA is TGCAGTGCTGGCGGACTAGCGGGAGCCACAGATACGCAGTATTTT. It codes for CSAGGLAGATDTQYF.

The CDR3 sequence: CASSTFGVAGNQETQYF. In DNA, the CDR3 is TGTGCCAGCAGCACTTTTGGGGTAGCGGGTAACCAAGAGACCCAGTACTTC. This chain joins TRBV12-3 or TRBV12-4 and TRBJ2-5; TRBD2 matches 7 bases. The CDR3 totals 17 residues. V trimming: 6 bases; J trimming: 0 bases; junction bases outside the gene matches: 13.

The table lists this clonotype with many counts. The J gene is TRBJ2-7, the V gene TRBV28; no firm D call. Trimming cost V 4 bases and J 5 bases, with 12 bases left between them. The CDR3 is 13 amino acids. From germline, CDR1 is MDHEN and CDR2 SYDVKM. Here the CDR3 reads CASSSPAIDEQYF. DNA for the CDR3: TGTGCCAGCAGTTCCCCCGCAATCGACGAGCAGTACTTC. Using reference TRBV28 and TRBJ2-7 for the parts outside the CDR3, the full variable domain is DVKVTQSSRYLVKRTGEKVFLECVQDMDHENMFWYRQDPGLGLRLIYFSYDVKMKEKGDIPEGYSVSREKKERFSLILESASTNQTSMYLCASSSPAIDEQYFGPGTRLTVT.

The table lists this clonotype with a count of one. The chain carries TRBV28 and TRBJ1-1; D is undetermined. This CDR3 is built from 14 residues. In germline, CDR1 is MDHEN, CDR2 SYDVKM. Trimming cost V 4 bases and J 2 bases, with 11 bases left between them. CDR3 sequence (DNA): TGTGCCAGCAGTTACGAGGCCAGCAACACTGAAGCTTTCTTT. Translated: CASSYEASNTEAFF.

This clonotype appeared many times. The chain uses TRBV11-1 and TRBJ1-1; D is perhaps TRBD1 (5 bases). Trimming removed 0 bases at V and 11 bases at J, with 13 bases between. This CDR3 contains 13 residues. Looked up from germline, CDR1 is SGHAT and CDR2 is FQDESV (reference sequence). The CDR3 loop reads CASSLAFQGFAFF. The CDR3 DNA reads as TGTGCCAGCAGCTTAGCTTTTCAGGGCTTTGCTTTCTTT.

The V gene is TRBV20-1, the J gene TRBJ1-5, with D possibly being TRBD1 (5 bases). Trimming cost V 5 bases and J 3 bases, with 14 bases left between them. Per germline, CDR1 DFQATT and CDR2 SNEGSKA (reference sequence). The CDR3 has 14 amino acids. The CDR3 DNA reads as TGCAGTGCTCCGACCGACAGTTTCAATCAGCCCCAGCATTTT. This encodes CSAPTDSFNQPQHF.

The chain links TRBV7-3 to TRBJ2-3; D gene ambiguous. The germline gives CDR1 SGHTA, CDR2 FQGTGA. CDR3 size: 14 residues. Trimming removed 2 bases from V and 4 bases from J, with 10 bases in between. CDR3 DNA sequence: TGTGCCAGCAGCTTACTTGCAGCCCCAGATACGCAGTATTTT. Translating it yields CASSLLAAPDTQYF.

Many counts were recorded for this clonotype. The chain uses TRBV20-1 and TRBJ1-2; D ambiguous. Trimming cost V 8 bases and J 5 bases, with 12 bases left between them. The CDR3 loop spans 11 amino acids. The germline V gene has CDR1 DFQATT and CDR2 SNEGSKA (reference sequence). The CDR3 region has the DNA TGCAGTCTAAGGATAGGGTATGGCTACACCTTC. Residues: CSLRIGYGYTF.

This clonotype was picked up a small number of times. The conserved final phenylalanine or tryptophan is absent from the CDR3, which likely points to a read error. This chain uses TRBV19 with TRBJ1-5, with D perhaps TRBD1 (5 bases). Germline lookup yields CDR1 LNHDA and CDR2 SQIVND (reference sequence). With 3 bases removed from V and 2 bases from J, the gap between germline ends came to 20 bases. CDR3 length: 18 residues. CDR3 nucleotides: TGTGCCAGTAGTATGGACGCAGGGCCCGACGGTGGCAATCAGCCCCAGCATTCT. This sequence encodes CASSMDAGPDGGNQPQHS.

This sequence joins TRBV9 and TRBJ1-4, with D tentatively TRBD1 (5 bases). The CDR3 runs to 15 residues. The V gene lost 4 bases and the J gene lost 8 bases, with 18 bases spanning the gap. Germline V gives CDR1 SGDLS, CDR2 YYNGEE. The CDR3 reads CASSSTGASSEKLFF. The CDR3 bases are TGTGCCAGCAGCTCGACCGGGGCCTCGAGCGAAAAACTGTTTTTT. Full variable domain (remainder filled in from reference TRBV9 and TRBJ1-4): DSGVTQTPKHLITATGQRVTLRCSPRSGDLSVYWYQQSLDQGLQFLIQYYNGEERAKGNILERFSAQQFPDLHSELNLSSLELGDSALYFCASSSTGASSEKLFFGSGTQLSVL.

Only a few counts were recorded for this clonotype. The chain uses TRBV19 and TRBJ1-5, with no clear D. Germline V CDR1 and CDR2: LNHDA, SQIVND (reference sequence). V lost 7 bases, J lost 2 bases, and 15 bases lay in between. This CDR3 contains 15 residues. The CDR3 is CASTPLETGNQPQHF. The CDR3, as DNA: TGTGCCAGTACCCCTCTGGAGACGGGCAATCAGCCCCAGCATTTT. Full variable domain (remainder filled in from reference TRBV19 and TRBJ1-5): DGGITQSPKYLFRKEGQNVTLSCEQNLNHDAMYWYRQDPGQGLRLIYYSQIVNDFQKGDIAEGYSVSREKKESFPLTVTSAQKNPTAFYLCASTPLETGNQPQHFGDGTRLSIL.

This rearrangement joins TRBV29-1 to TRBJ2-1; no definite D call. V was trimmed by 6 bases and J by 7 bases, leaving 16 bases between them. Germline values: CDR1 SQVTM, CDR2 ANQGSEA. The CDR3 is 13 amino acids. The CDR3 region is CSVRNTTRNEQFF. The CDR3 nucleotides are TGCAGCGTCAGAAATACGACGAGGAATGAGCAGTTCTTC.

V and J are TRBV7-2 and TRBJ1-5, with D perhaps TRBD1 (5 bases). The length of the CDR3 is 15 residues. V lost 7 bases to trimming and J lost 6 bases, with 19 bases between them. The germline V gene has CDR1 SGHTA and CDR2 FQGNSA. The CDR3 sequence is CASTWGIRAGQPQHF. The CDR3 DNA reads as TGTGCCAGCACCTGGGGGATTCGTGCGGGTCAGCCCCAGCATTTT.